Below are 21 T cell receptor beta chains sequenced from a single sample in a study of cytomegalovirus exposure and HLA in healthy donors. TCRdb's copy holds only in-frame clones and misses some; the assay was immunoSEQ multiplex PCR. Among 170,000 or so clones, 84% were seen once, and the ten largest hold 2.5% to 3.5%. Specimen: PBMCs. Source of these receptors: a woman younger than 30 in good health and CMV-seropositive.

CDR3 DNA sequence: TGTGCCAGCAGCTTCCCAGGGGGGAGCGGGTATGGCTACACCTTC. Translation: CASSFPGGSGYGYTF. The chain links TRBV5-6 to TRBJ1-2, with TRBD1 matching over 7 bases. Trimming took 2 bases from V and 5 from J; bases not matched to a gene: 9. Looked up from germline, CDR1 is SGHDT and CDR2 is YYEEEE. The CDR3 spans 15 residues.

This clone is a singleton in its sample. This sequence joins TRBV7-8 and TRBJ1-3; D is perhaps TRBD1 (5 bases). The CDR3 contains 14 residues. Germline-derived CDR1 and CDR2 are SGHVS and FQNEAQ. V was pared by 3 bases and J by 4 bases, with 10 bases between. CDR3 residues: CASSLKGLGNTIYF. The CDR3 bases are TGTGCCAGCAGCTTGAAGGGGCTGGGAAACACCATATATTTT.

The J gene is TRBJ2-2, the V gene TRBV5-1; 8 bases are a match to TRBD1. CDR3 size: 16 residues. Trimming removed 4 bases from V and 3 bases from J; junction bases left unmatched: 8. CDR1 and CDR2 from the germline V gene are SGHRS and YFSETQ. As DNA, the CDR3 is TGCGCCAGCAGCCCCGGCGACAGGGGACACACCGGGGAGCTGTTTTTT. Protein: CASSPGDRGHTGELFF.

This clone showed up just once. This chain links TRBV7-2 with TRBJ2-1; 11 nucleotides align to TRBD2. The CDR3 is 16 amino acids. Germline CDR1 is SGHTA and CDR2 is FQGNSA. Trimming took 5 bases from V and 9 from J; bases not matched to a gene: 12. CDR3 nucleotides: TGTGCCAGCAGCCCATCCGGGACTAGCGGTTGGCGTGAGCAGTTCTTC. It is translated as CASSPSGTSGWREQFF. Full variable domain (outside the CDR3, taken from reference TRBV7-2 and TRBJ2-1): GAGVSQSPSNKVTEKGKDVELRCDPISGHTALYWYRQSLGQGLEFLIYFQGNSAPDKSGLPSDRFSAERTGGSVSTLTIQRTQQEDSAVYLCASSPSGTSGWREQFFGPGTRLTVL.

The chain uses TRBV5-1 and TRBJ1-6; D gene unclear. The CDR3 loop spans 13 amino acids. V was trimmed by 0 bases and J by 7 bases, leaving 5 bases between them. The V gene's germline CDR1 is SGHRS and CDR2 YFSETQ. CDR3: CASSLEENSPLHF. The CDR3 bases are TGCGCCAGCAGCTTGGAGGAGAATTCACCCCTCCACTTT.

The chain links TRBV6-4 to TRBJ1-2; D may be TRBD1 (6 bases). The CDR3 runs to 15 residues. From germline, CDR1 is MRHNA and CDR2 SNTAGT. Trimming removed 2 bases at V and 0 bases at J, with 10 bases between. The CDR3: CASSDQTGPNYGYTF. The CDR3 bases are TGTGCCAGCAGTGACCAGACAGGCCCTAACTATGGCTACACCTTC.

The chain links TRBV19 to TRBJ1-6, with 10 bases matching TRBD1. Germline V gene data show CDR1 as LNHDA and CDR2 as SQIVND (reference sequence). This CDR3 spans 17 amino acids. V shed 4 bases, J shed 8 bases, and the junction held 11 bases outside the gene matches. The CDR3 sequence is CASSNQDRGISHSPLHF. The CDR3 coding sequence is TGTGCCAGTAGTAATCAGGACAGGGGGATATCTCATTCACCCCTCCACTTT.

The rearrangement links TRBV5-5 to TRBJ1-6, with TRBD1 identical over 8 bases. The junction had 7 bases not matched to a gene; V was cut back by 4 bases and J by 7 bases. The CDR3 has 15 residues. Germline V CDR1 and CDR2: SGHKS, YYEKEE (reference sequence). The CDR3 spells CASSPWTGPNSPLHF. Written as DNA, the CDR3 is TGTGCCAGCAGCCCCTGGACAGGGCCCAATTCACCCCTCCACTTT.

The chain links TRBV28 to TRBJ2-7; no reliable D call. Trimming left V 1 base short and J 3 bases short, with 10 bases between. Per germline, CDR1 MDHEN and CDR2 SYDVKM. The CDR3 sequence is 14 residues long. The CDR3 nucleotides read TGTGCCAGCAGTTTATTTACGTCAGTCTACGAGCAGTACTTC. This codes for CASSLFTSVYEQYF.

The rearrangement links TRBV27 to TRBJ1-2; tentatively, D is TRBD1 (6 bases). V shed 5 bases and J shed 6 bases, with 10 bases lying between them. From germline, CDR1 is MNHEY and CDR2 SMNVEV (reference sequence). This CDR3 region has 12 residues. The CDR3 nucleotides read TGTGCCAGCAGTACCACAGGGAATGGCTACACCTTC. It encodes CASSTTGNGYTF.

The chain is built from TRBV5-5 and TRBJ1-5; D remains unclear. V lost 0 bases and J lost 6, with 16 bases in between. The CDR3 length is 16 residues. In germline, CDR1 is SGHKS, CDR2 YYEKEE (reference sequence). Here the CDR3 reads CASSLVPSSSGQPQHF. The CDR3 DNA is TGTGCCAGCAGCTTGGTCCCATCTTCATCGGGTCAGCCCCAGCATTTT.

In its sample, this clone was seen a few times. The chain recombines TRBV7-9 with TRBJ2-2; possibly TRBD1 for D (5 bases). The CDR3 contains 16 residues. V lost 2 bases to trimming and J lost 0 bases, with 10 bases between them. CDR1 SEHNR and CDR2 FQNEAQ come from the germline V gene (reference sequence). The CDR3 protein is CASSLLRQSNTGELFF. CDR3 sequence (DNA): TGTGCCAGCAGCTTACTGAGACAGTCGAACACCGGGGAGCTGTTTTTT.

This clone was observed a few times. The CDR3 loop reads CASSHVAGTERYNEQFF. DNA for the CDR3: TGCGCCAGCAGCCATGTCGCCGGGACAGAGAGGTACAATGAGCAGTTCTTC. The J gene is TRBJ2-1, the V gene TRBV4-1; 7 positions match TRBD1. CDR1 MGHRA and CDR2 YSYEKL come from the germline V gene. The CDR3 loop spans 17 amino acids. V lost 3 bases, J lost 4 bases, and 12 bases stayed unmatched.

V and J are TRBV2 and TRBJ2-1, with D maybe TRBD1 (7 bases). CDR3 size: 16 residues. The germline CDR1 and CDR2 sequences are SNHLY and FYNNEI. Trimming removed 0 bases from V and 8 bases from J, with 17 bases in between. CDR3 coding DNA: TGTGCCAGCAGTGAAGCGCTAGCGACAGGGAACGATGAGCAGTTCTTC. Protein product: CASSEALATGNDEQFF.

The CDR3 is CASSLEPQDSYRNTIYF. The CDR3 coding sequence is TGCGCCAGCAGCTTGGAACCCCAGGACAGCTACCGGAACACCATATATTTT. This sequence joins TRBV5-1 and TRBJ1-3; TRBD1 might be the D (6 bases). From germline, CDR1 is SGHRS and CDR2 YFSETQ. V was trimmed by 0 bases and J by 7 bases, leaving 20 bases between them. This CDR3 comprises 17 residues. The full variable domain, with the rest looked up from reference TRBV5-1 and TRBJ1-3, is KAGVTQTPRYLIKTRGQQVTLSCSPISGHRSVSWYQQTPGQGLQFLFEYFSETQRNKGNFPGRFSGRQFSNSRSEMNVSTLELGDSALYLCASSLEPQDSYRNTIYFGEGSWLTVV.

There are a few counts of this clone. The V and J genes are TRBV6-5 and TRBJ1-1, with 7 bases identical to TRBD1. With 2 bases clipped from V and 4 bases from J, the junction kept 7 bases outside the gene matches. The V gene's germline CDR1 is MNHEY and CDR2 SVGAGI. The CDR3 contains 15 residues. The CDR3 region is CASSYGDSSSTEAFF. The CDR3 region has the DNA TGTGCCAGCAGTTACGGGGACAGCTCGAGCACTGAAGCTTTCTTT.

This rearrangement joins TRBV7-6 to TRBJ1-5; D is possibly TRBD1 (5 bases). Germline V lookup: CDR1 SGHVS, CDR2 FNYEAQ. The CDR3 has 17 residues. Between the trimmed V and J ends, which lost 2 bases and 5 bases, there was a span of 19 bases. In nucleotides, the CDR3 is TGTGCCAGCAGCTTATTCCCGCGTGGGGGGAAGGATCAGCCCCAGCATTTT. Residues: CASSLFPRGGKDQPQHF.

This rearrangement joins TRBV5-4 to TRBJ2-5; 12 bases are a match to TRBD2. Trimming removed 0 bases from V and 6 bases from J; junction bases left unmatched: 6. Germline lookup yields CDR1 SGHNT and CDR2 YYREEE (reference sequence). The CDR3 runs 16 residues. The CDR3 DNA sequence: TGTGCCAGCAGCTTGGCTGCTAGCGGGGGGGCTAAGACCCAGTACTTC. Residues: CASSLAASGGAKTQYF.

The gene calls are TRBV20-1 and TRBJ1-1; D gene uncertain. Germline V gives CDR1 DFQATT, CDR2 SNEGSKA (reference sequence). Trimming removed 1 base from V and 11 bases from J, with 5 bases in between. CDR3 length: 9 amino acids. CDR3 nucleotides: TGCAGTGCTAGAGTTAGCGCTTTCTTT. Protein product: CSARVSAFF.

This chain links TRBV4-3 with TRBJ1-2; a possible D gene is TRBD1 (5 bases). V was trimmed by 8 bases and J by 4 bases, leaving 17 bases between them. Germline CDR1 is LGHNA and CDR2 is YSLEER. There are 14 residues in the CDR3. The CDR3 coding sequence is TGCGCCAGCGGATGGACAAGGGGAACCTATGGCTACACCTTC. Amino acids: CASGWTRGTYGYTF.

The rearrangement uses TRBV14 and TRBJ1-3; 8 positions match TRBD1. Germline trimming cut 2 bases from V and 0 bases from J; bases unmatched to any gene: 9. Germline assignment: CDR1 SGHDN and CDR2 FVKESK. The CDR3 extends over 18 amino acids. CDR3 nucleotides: TGTGCCAGCAGCCAACCGGACAGGGTCCTTAGCTCTGGAAACACCATATATTTT. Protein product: CASSQPDRVLSSGNTIYF.